Below, 23 T cell receptor beta chains from the same sample are listed, as sequenced in a study of identical twins. Each CDR3 protein gets one entry after TCRdb re-called the 5' RACE reads with MiXCR. The sample has roughly 710,000 distinct CDR3 sequences, around 6% seen once; the top ten hold 1.5% to 2%. The sample taken for sequencing was naive T cells sorted from blood. The receptors shown here come from a man between 18 and 29 years old in good health.

The table lists this clonotype with a few counts. The chain is built from TRBV29-1 and TRBJ1-2; no definite D call. Germline V gene sequence: CDR1 SQVTM, CDR2 ANQGSEA. With 6 bases removed from V and 7 bases from J, the gap between germline ends came to 15 bases. The CDR3 spans 12 residues. Here the CDR3 reads CSVAGQELGYTF. CDR3 DNA: TGCAGCGTCGCTGGGCAGGAACTTGGCTACACCTTC. Combining the CDR3 with reference TRBV29-1 and TRBJ1-2 gives the whole variable domain SAVISQKPSRDICQRGTSLTIQCQVDSQVTMMFWYRQQPGQSLTLIATANQGSEATYESGFVIDKFPISRPNLTFSTLTVSNMSPEDSSIYLCSVAGQELGYTFGSGTRLTVV.

This clonotype was observed a few times. The CDR3 DNA reads TGTGCCAGCAGCCGGACTAGCGGGAGTCCTGAGCAGTTCTTC. As protein: CASSRTSGSPEQFF. The chain uses TRBV7-2 and TRBJ2-1; 13 bases match TRBD2. The CDR3 is made up of 14 amino acids. Germline loops: CDR1 SGHTA, CDR2 FQGNSA. Losses at the gene ends were 5 bases for V and 9 bases for J; bases not matched to a gene: 4.

The sample holds many counts of this clonotype. This sequence joins TRBV5-1 and TRBJ2-7; possible D gene TRBD1, 6 bases. Per the germline V gene, CDR1 is SGHRS and CDR2 is YFSETQ. The V gene lost 4 bases and the J gene lost 0 bases, with 11 bases spanning the gap. The CDR3 contains 14 residues. The chain's CDR3 is CASSQDRPSYEQYF. CDR3 DNA: TGCGCCAGCAGCCAGGACAGACCCTCCTACGAGCAGTACTTC. The whole variable domain, remainder taken from reference TRBV5-1 and TRBJ2-7, is KAGVTQTPRYLIKTRGQQVTLSCSPISGHRSVSWYQQTPGQGLQFLFEYFSETQRNKGNFPGRFSGRQFSNSRSEMNVSTLELGDSALYLCASSQDRPSYEQYFGPGTRLTVT.

This sequence joins TRBV20-1 and TRBJ2-3, with D maybe TRBD2 (5 bases). CDR3 length equals 14 residues. Germline-derived CDR1 and CDR2 are DFQATT and SNEGSKA (reference sequence). Trimming shortened V by 6 bases and J by 6 bases, and 19 bases separated the two germline ends. The DNA for the CDR3 is TGCAGTGCCATACTCGGGCCTCCGGGGGATACGCAGTATTTT. Amino acids: CSAILGPPGDTQYF.

The CDR3 spells CATSTPAGSQETQYF. DNA of the CDR3: TGTGCCACCAGCACGCCAGCTGGCAGTCAAGAGACCCAGTACTTC. The chain joins TRBV15 to TRBJ2-5; D gene ambiguous. CDR1 LNHNV and CDR2 YYDKDF come from the germline V gene (reference sequence). Between the trimmed V and J ends, which lost 4 bases and 2 bases, there was a span of 14 bases. CDR3 size: 15 residues.

The table lists this clonotype with many counts. This chain joins TRBV28 and TRBJ2-7, with 10 bases aligning to TRBD2. The CDR3 totals 15 residues. CDR1 is MDHEN, CDR2 SYDVKM, per germline. The trim removed 2 bases at V and 2 bases at J, leaving 3 bases unmatched. The CDR3 spells CASSLRLAGPYEQYF. The CDR3 region has the DNA TGTGCCAGCAGTTTAAGACTAGCGGGCCCCTACGAGCAGTACTTC. Full variable domain (outside the CDR3, taken from reference TRBV28 and TRBJ2-7): DVKVTQSSRYLVKRTGEKVFLECVQDMDHENMFWYRQDPGLGLRLIYFSYDVKMKEKGDIPEGYSVSREKKERFSLILESASTNQTSMYLCASSLRLAGPYEQYFGPGTRLTVT.

This clonotype was observed a few times. The chain recombines TRBV5-1 with TRBJ2-5; D is uncertain. V dropped 2 bases and J dropped 2 bases, with 13 bases sitting between them. CDR1 SGHRS and CDR2 YFSETQ come from the germline V gene. The CDR3 is 15 residues long. CDR3 in amino acids: CASSFGSRIQETQYF. The CDR3 DNA reads as TGCGCCAGCAGCTTCGGGTCGAGGATTCAAGAGACCCAGTACTTC.

The sample holds many counts of this clonotype. This rearrangement joins TRBV20-1 to TRBJ1-1; D is perhaps TRBD1 (5 bases). Germline V gene lookup returns CDR1 DFQATT and CDR2 SNEGSKA (reference sequence). V was cut by 0 bases and J by 1 base, with 15 bases left in between. The CDR3 is 16 residues long. The CDR3, as DNA: TGCAGTGCTAGAGATGGATCGGGGGTCAGGAACACTGAAGCTTTCTTT. This codes for CSARDGSGVRNTEAFF.

This chain joins TRBV6-2 or TRBV6-3 and TRBJ1-5; D is undetermined. Per the germline V gene, CDR1 is MNHEY and CDR2 is SVGEGT. V was pared by 4 bases and J by 1 base, with 11 bases between. The CDR3 covers 15 residues. The CDR3 DNA reads TGTGCCAGCAGTTCAACCCGGGGAAGCAATCAGCCCCAGCATTTT. As protein: CASSSTRGSNQPQHF.

DNA of the CDR3: TGTGCCAGCAGTTACCCCGGGACAGGGGGTCGGCAAGAGACCCAGTACTTC. Amino acids: CASSYPGTGGRQETQYF. The rearrangement uses TRBV28 and TRBJ2-5; 11 bases agree with TRBD1. Germline values: CDR1 MDHEN, CDR2 SYDVKM. V lost 4 bases to trimming and J lost 2 bases; unmatched junction nucleotides: 9. The CDR3 consists of 17 residues. Filled out from reference TRBV28 and TRBJ2-5, the complete variable domain reads DVKVTQSSRYLVKRTGEKVFLECVQDMDHENMFWYRQDPGLGLRLIYFSYDVKMKEKGDIPEGYSVSREKKERFSLILESASTNQTSMYLCASSYPGTGGRQETQYFGPGTRLLVL.

In its sample, this clonotype was seen a few times. The gene calls are TRBV9 and TRBJ2-7; D ambiguous. The ends were cut back, 0 bases at V and 0 bases at J, with 7 bases in the middle. The CDR3 length is 14 residues. From germline, CDR1 is SGDLS and CDR2 YYNGEE. The CDR3, as DNA: TGTGCCAGCAGCGTAGTCGCAGGCTCCTACGAGCAGTACTTC. Residues: CASSVVAGSYEQYF. The full variable domain, its missing parts supplied by reference TRBV9 and TRBJ2-7, is DSGVTQTPKHLITATGQRVTLRCSPRSGDLSVYWYQQSLDQGLQFLIQYYNGEERAKGNILERFSAQQFPDLHSELNLSSLELGDSALYFCASSVVAGSYEQYFGPGTRLTVT.

This clonotype was recorded at least ten times. This rearrangement joins TRBV12-3 or TRBV12-4 to TRBJ1-1; possibly TRBD1 for D (6 bases). CDR3 length: 19 residues. V dropped 4 bases and J dropped 8 bases, with 32 bases sitting between them. The CDR3 spells CASSSTGALGGLRQDEAFF. For the CDR3, the DNA is TGTGCCAGCAGTTCTACCGGAGCTCTGGGGGGGCTCCGACAGGACGAAGCTTTCTTT.

V is TRBV7-2 and J is TRBJ2-7; D is uncertain. Deletions cut 3 bases from V and 3 bases from J, with 15 bases between. Germline V lookup: CDR1 SGHTA, CDR2 FQGNSA. The CDR3 runs 15 residues. The CDR3: CASSLGWRKFYEQYV. In nucleotides, the CDR3 is TGTGCCAGCAGCTTGGGGTGGCGGAAATTCTACGAGCAGTACGTC.

This clonotype occurred many times. The chain combines TRBV28 with TRBJ2-2; 8 bases match TRBD1. Looked up from germline, CDR1 is MDHEN and CDR2 is SYDVKM. The CDR3 consists of 15 residues. The V and J ends lost 6 bases and 7 bases, in that order; junction bases with no gene match: 10. The DNA for the CDR3 is TGTGCCAGCAGATGGGGGACAGGCGCTATCGGGGAGCTGTTTTTT. It is translated as CASRWGTGAIGELFF.

This clonotype was counted ten times or more. The chain combines TRBV6-1 with TRBJ2-1; 11 bases agree with TRBD2. CDR1 and CDR2 from the germline V gene are MNHNS and SASEGT. The CDR3 contains 13 residues. The J segment lost 12 bases and the V segment lost 6 bases, leaving 7 bases of the junction unmatched. CDR3 sequence reads: CASRASGRPLQFF. CDR3 DNA: TGTGCCAGCAGGGCTAGCGGGAGGCCTCTGCAGTTCTTC.

This clonotype was picked up many times. The chain is built from TRBV4-2 and TRBJ2-7; 8 positions match TRBD2. Per the germline V gene, CDR1 is LGHNA and CDR2 is YNFKEQ. There are 15 residues in the CDR3. The V and J ends lost 2 bases and 3 bases, in that order; junction bases with no gene match: 6. CDR3 sequence reads: CASSQIREGHYEQYF. Here the CDR3 DNA reads TGTGCCAGCAGCCAAATTCGGGAGGGCCACTACGAGCAGTACTTC.

This clonotype was picked up many times. The J gene is TRBJ2-7, the V gene TRBV6-5; D is ambiguous. The CDR3 has 16 residues. Germline V gives CDR1 MNHEY, CDR2 SVGAGI. The ends were cut back, 2 bases at V and 3 bases at J, with 17 bases in the middle. CDR3 coding DNA: TGTGCCAGCAGTTACGTGACGGCGGAAGTCGACTACGAGCAGTACTTC. Its translation is CASSYVTAEVDYEQYF.

This clonotype came up many times. V and J are TRBV5-1 and TRBJ2-1; D is undetermined. The V end was cut by 0 bases, the J end by 5 bases, with 6 bases between. The CDR3 loop spans 13 amino acids. Germline CDR1 SGHRS, CDR2 YFSETQ. CDR3 nucleotide sequence: TGCGCCAGCAGCTTGGCACAGAACAATGAGCAGTTCTTC. It codes for CASSLAQNNEQFF.

This clonotype was detected many times. The CDR3 nucleotides are TGTGCCATCAGCCCGACAGGGGTCCAGCCCCAGCATTTT. It yields the protein CAISPTGVQPQHF. This chain joins TRBV10-3 and TRBJ1-5; 8 bases are shared with TRBD1. The J segment lost 7 bases and the V segment lost 6 bases, leaving 5 bases of the junction unmatched. Germline V lookup: CDR1 ENHRY, CDR2 SYGVKD. The CDR3 is 13 amino acids.

This sequence joins TRBV3-1 and TRBJ2-3, with TRBD2 identical over 12 bases. V was pared by 4 bases and J by 4 bases, with 3 bases of the junction left unmatched. Germline assignment: CDR1 LGHDT and CDR2 YNNKEL (reference sequence). The CDR3 is 15 amino acids. The CDR3 nucleotides read TGTGCCAGCAGCCCTAGCGGGAGGGCCGCAGATACGCAGTATTTT. It codes for CASSPSGRAADTQYF.

This clonotype has ten or more counts. A junction end diverges from the germline sequence, so it may reflect a read error. The chain links TRBV6-5 to TRBJ2-3, with D maybe TRBD2 (6 bases). CDR3 length: 12 residues. Germline assignment: CDR1 MNHEY and CDR2 SVGAGI. The CDR3 nucleotides read TGTGCCAGCAGGGATCCGGGACTCCAGCTGGTGTTT. Its protein is CASRDPGLQLVF.

This clonotype came up a few times. The rearrangement links TRBV20-1 to TRBJ2-7; 8 bases map to TRBD1. The CDR3 loop spans 13 amino acids. Germline V CDR1 and CDR2: DFQATT, SNEGSKA (reference sequence). For the CDR3, the DNA is TGCACCCCAAGGGACAGGACAACCTACGAGCAGTACTTC. As protein: CTPRDRTTYEQYF.

This sequence joins TRBV6-1 and TRBJ1-5; no reliable D call. CDR1 and CDR2 from the germline V gene are MNHNS and SASEGT. The V and J ends lost 5 bases and 2 bases respectively, with 13 bases between them. The CDR3 covers 15 residues. DNA for the CDR3: TGTGCCAGCAGTCGCGGACGAGGCGGCAATCAGCCCCAGCATTTT. Translating it yields CASSRGRGGNQPQHF.